The rows below give T cell receptor beta chains drawn from one sample of a study of blood T cell repertoires in COVID-19. The method was immunoSEQ multiplex PCR; TCRdb's version includes in-frame clones alone and lacks a portion of them. The table includes 200,000 to 250,000 clones, approximately 80% detected once. Sample: peripheral blood. These receptors all come from a woman aged 80 or over with COVID-19, enrolled during active disease. Both conserved end residues are part of each CDR3. A D gene is named only where the DNA matches it firmly. Size tells how often a clone was seen (once, few, many) or the class of an expanded clone, and some rows leave it out.

D: TRBD1; J: TRBJ1-2; V: TRBV7-8; size: few; CDR3: CASSSRTGGLYGYTF; DNA: TGTGCCAGCAGCTCCCGGACAGGAGGCCTCTATGGCTACACCTTC
D: TRBD2; J: TRBJ2-1; V: TRBV10-3; size: .; CDR3: CAISESGRVEQFF; DNA: TGTGCCATCAGTGAGTCGGGGAGGGTTGAGCAGTTCTTC
D: .; J: TRBJ1-2; V: TRBV19; size: .; CDR3: CASSQTRDSYGYTF; DNA: TGTGCCAGTAGTCAAACTCGGGATTCATATGGCTACACCTTC
D: .; J: TRBJ1-4; V: TRBV5-5; size: .; CDR3: CASSLGSQGESEKLFF; DNA: TGTGCCAGCAGCTTGGGGTCGCAGGGCGAAAGCGAAAAACTGTTTTTT
D: .; J: TRBJ2-3; V: TRBV28; size: once; CDR3: CASSSTKRAATDTQYF; DNA: TGTGCCAGCAGTTCAACAAAGAGAGCGGCAACAGATACGCAGTATTTT
D: .; J: TRBJ1-5; V: TRBV2; size: few; CDR3: CASRAWGVNNQPQHF; DNA: TGTGCCAGCAGGGCCTGGGGGGTTAACAATCAGCCCCAGCATTTT
D: .; J: TRBJ2-3; V: TRBV18; size: .; CDR3: CASSPQRAGDTQYF; DNA: TGTGCCAGCTCACCACAGCGGGCGGGAGATACGCAGTATTTT
D: TRBD1; J: TRBJ1-2; V: TRBV7-2; size: .; CDR3: CASSWDREYGYTF; DNA: TGTGCCAGCAGCTGGGACAGGGAATATGGCTACACCTTC
D: .; J: TRBJ1-2; V: TRBV30; size: .; CDR3: CAWRKARLQGDGYTF; DNA: TGTGCCTGGAGGAAAGCCAGATTACAGGGAGATGGCTACACCTTC
D: .; J: TRBJ2-1; V: TRBV5-1; size: few; CDR3: CASSWGRGTYEQFF; DNA: TGCGCCAGCAGCTGGGGGAGGGGGACATATGAGCAGTTCTTC
D: .; J: TRBJ2-7; V: TRBV5-6; size: .; CDR3: CASSSEHRIPIGYEQYF; DNA: TGTGCCAGCAGCTCTGAACACAGGATCCCCATCGGATACGAGCAGTACTTC
D: .; J: TRBJ2-2; V: TRBV7-3; size: .; CDR3: CASSFRGTGELFF; DNA: TGTGCCAGCAGCTTCAGGGGAACCGGGGAGCTGTTTTTT
D: .; J: TRBJ1-2; V: TRBV30; size: .; CDR3: CAWRTTGKGYTF; DNA: TGTGCCTGGAGAACAACAGGAAAAGGCTACACCTTC
D: .; J: TRBJ1-1; V: TRBV18; size: .; CDR3: CASSPPRGGNTEAFF; DNA: TGTGCCAGCTCACCACCTAGGGGGGGAAACACTGAAGCTTTCTTT
D: TRBD1; J: TRBJ1-6; V: TRBV19; size: .; CDR3: CASSVTGGNIASPLHF; DNA: TGTGCCAGTAGTGTGACAGGGGGGAACATCGCTTCACCCCTCCACTTT
D: .; J: TRBJ2-7; V: TRBV14; size: .; CDR3: CASSRSLVAYEQYF; DNA: TGTGCCAGCAGCCGCTCCTTAGTGGCCTACGAGCAGTACTTC
D: TRBD2; J: TRBJ2-3; V: TRBV29-1; size: once; CDR3: CSVEDWASGPRDTQYF; DNA: TGCAGCGTTGAAGATTGGGCTAGCGGGCCCCGGGATACGCAGTATTTT
D: TRBD2; J: TRBJ2-7; V: TRBV7-6; size: .; CDR3: CASSFRVSGAYEQYF; DNA: TGTGCCAGCAGCTTTCGTGTTAGCGGGGCCTACGAGCAGTACTTC
D: .; J: TRBJ1-2; V: TRBV28; size: few; CDR3: CATMEGIRFYGYTF; DNA: TGTGCCACCATGGAGGGCATACGATTCTATGGCTACACCTTC
D: TRBD1; J: TRBJ1-4; V: TRBV28; size: .; CDR3: CASSLLVGQGDEKLFF; DNA: TGTGCCAGCAGTTTATTAGTGGGACAGGGGGATGAAAAACTGTTTTTT
D: TRBD2; J: TRBJ2-5; V: TRBV19; size: .; CDR3: CASRLAGEKTQYF; DNA: TGTGCCAGTAGACTAGCGGGAGAAAAGACCCAGTACTTC
D: .; J: TRBJ2-7; V: TRBV2; size: .; CDR3: CASSDRATIAYEQYF; DNA: TGTGCCAGCAGTGACCGAGCGACGATCGCCTACGAGCAGTACTTC
D: TRBD1; J: TRBJ2-5; V: TRBV5-1; size: .; CDR3: CASSRPTGGEETQYF; DNA: TGCGCCAGCAGCAGGCCGACAGGGGGCGAAGAGACCCAGTACTTC
D: .; J: TRBJ1-2; V: TRBV11-2; size: .; CDR3: CASSPSGLVTEDYGYTF; DNA: TGTGCCAGCAGCCCTTCTGGATTAGTTACGGAGGATTATGGCTACACCTTC
D: .; J: TRBJ1-6; V: TRBV3-1/TRBV3-2; size: .; CDR3: CASSQDRVIGSPLHF; DNA: TGTGCCAGCAGCCAAGACAGGGTTATAGGTTCACCCCTCCACTTT
D: TRBD1; J: TRBJ1-6; V: TRBV7-2; size: .; CDR3: CASSLGTGTDNSPLHF; DNA: TGTGCCAGCAGCTTAGGAACCGGGACAGATAATTCACCCCTCCACTTT
D: .; J: TRBJ1-5; V: TRBV30; size: .; CDR3: CAWSRGAGRNQPQHF; DNA: TGTGCCTGGAGCCGTGGGGCAGGGCGAAATCAGCCCCAGCATTTT
D: TRBD2; J: TRBJ2-5; V: TRBV9; size: .; CDR3: CASSVASGSETQYF; DNA: TGTGCCAGCAGCGTGGCTAGCGGGAGTGAGACCCAGTACTTC
D: TRBD2; J: TRBJ2-7; V: TRBV28; size: .; CDR3: CASSQGGGGDYEQYF; DNA: TGTGCCAGCAGCCAAGGCGGGGGTGGGGACTACGAGCAGTACTTC
D: TRBD1; J: TRBJ1-6; V: TRBV2; size: few; CDR3: CASSSSGQGSTPLHF; DNA: TGTGCCAGCAGTTCATCAGGACAGGGATCTACACCCCTCCACTTT
D: TRBD1; J: TRBJ1-1; V: TRBV11-1; size: once; CDR3: CASSLRWTGGRTEAFF; DNA: TGTGCCAGCAGCTTAAGGTGGACAGGGGGCCGCACTGAAGCTTTCTTT
D: .; J: TRBJ2-3; V: TRBV30; size: .; CDR3: CAWSNTDTQYF; DNA: TGTGCCTGGAGCAACACAGATACGCAGTATTTT
D: TRBD2; J: TRBJ2-7; V: TRBV10-3; size: .; CDR3: CAISPGLAGDTYEQYF; DNA: TGTGCCATCAGCCCAGGACTAGCGGGGGACACGTACGAGCAGTACTTC
D: .; J: TRBJ1-1; V: TRBV29-1; size: .; CDR3: CSVEDQLIRGTEAFF; DNA: TGCAGCGTTGAAGATCAGTTAATCCGGGGCACTGAAGCTTTCTTT
D: TRBD1; J: TRBJ1-6; V: TRBV19; size: .; CDR3: CASTGTGSSPLHF; DNA: TGTGCCAGTACCGGGACAGGGAGTTCACCCCTCCACTTT
D: .; J: TRBJ2-7; V: TRBV25-1; size: .; CDR3: CASIGPQGVDEQYF; DNA: TGTGCCAGCATCGGGCCTCAGGGTGTGGACGAGCAGTACTTC
D: TRBD2; J: TRBJ2-5; V: TRBV6-5; size: .; CDR3: CASSPRLAGEKTQYF; DNA: TGTGCCAGCAGTCCTCGACTAGCGGGCGAGAAGACCCAGTACTTC
D: .; J: TRBJ1-6; V: TRBV10-2; size: .; CDR3: CASNLQGVDSPLHF; DNA: TGCGCCAGCAACTTACAGGGAGTGGATTCACCCCTCCACTTT
D: TRBD1; J: TRBJ1-1; V: TRBV6-4; size: once; CDR3: CASSSRTGSTEAFF; DNA: TGTGCCAGCAGTTCCCGGACAGGGTCCACTGAAGCTTTCTTT
D: .; J: TRBJ1-1; V: TRBV2; size: .; CDR3: CASRVREGPTEAFF; DNA: TGTGCCAGCAGGGTCAGGGAAGGGCCCACTGAAGCTTTCTTT
D: TRBD1; J: TRBJ2-3; V: TRBV5-1; size: .; CDR3: CASSVETGGDTQYF; DNA: TGCGCCAGCAGCGTAGAGACAGGGGGAGATACGCAGTATTTT
D: TRBD1; J: TRBJ1-5; V: TRBV7-2; size: .; CDR3: CASSQTGGGNQPQHF; DNA: TGTGCCAGCAGTCAGACAGGGGGCGGCAATCAGCCCCAGCATTTT
D: .; J: TRBJ2-2; V: TRBV21-1; size: few; CDR3: CASSKARTTGELFF; DNA: TGTGCCAGCAGCAAAGCGCGAACGACCGGGGAGCTGTTTTTT
D: .; J: TRBJ2-3; V: TRBV19; size: .; CDR3: CASKSGPSTDTQYF; DNA: TGTGCCAGTAAAAGCGGCCCCAGCACAGATACGCAGTATTTT
D: TRBD1; J: TRBJ2-7; V: TRBV5-5; size: .; CDR3: CASSFIAGTVTVEQYF; DNA: TGTGCCAGCAGCTTCATTGCCGGGACAGTAACGGTCGAGCAGTACTTC
D: .; J: TRBJ1-2; V: TRBV6-2/TRBV6-3; size: .; CDR3: CASSYRDSQRRGNNYGYTF; DNA: TGTGCCAGCAGTTACCGGGACTCACAACGGCGGGGCAATAACTATGGCTACACCTTC
D: .; J: TRBJ1-5; V: TRBV28; size: .; CDR3: CASSTGSVQPQHF; DNA: TGTGCCAGCAGTACAGGGTCAGTTCAGCCCCAGCATTTT
D: .; J: TRBJ1-1; V: TRBV11-2; size: .; CDR3: CASSSQRTEAFF; DNA: TGTGCCAGCAGCAGTCAGCGAACTGAAGCTTTCTTT
D: .; J: TRBJ2-7; V: TRBV5-1; size: .; CDR3: CASSLGGQADYEQYF; DNA: TGCGCCAGCAGCTTGGGGGGACAAGCCGACTACGAGCAGTACTTC
D: TRBD1; J: TRBJ2-5; V: TRBV5-5; size: .; CDR3: CASSFQGARKETQYF; DNA: TGTGCCAGCAGCTTCCAGGGGGCGCGGAAAGAGACCCAGTACTTC
D: .; J: TRBJ2-7; V: TRBV4-3; size: .; CDR3: CASSQERTLYEQYF; DNA: TGCGCCAGCAGCCAGGAGCGCACCCTCTACGAGCAGTACTTC
D: TRBD2; J: TRBJ2-1; V: TRBV19; size: .; CDR3: CASSTQLAGGRNEQFF; DNA: TGTGCCAGTAGTACCCAACTAGCGGGGGGCCGGAATGAGCAGTTCTTC
D: TRBD2; J: TRBJ2-7; V: TRBV27; size: .; CDR3: CASSFGRSGLAGGREQYF; DNA: TGTGCCAGCAGTTTTGGGAGGAGTGGACTAGCGGGAGGGAGAGAGCAGTACTTC
D: TRBD2; J: TRBJ2-7; V: TRBV9; size: .; CDR3: CASSRQEGLIYEQYF; DNA: TGTGCCAGCAGCCGCCAGGAGGGACTAATCTACGAGCAGTACTTC
D: TRBD1; J: TRBJ2-3; V: TRBV11-3; size: .; CDR3: CASSWGGQGNTDTQYF; DNA: TGTGCCAGCAGCTGGGGGGGACAGGGGAACACAGATACGCAGTATTTT
D: TRBD2; J: TRBJ2-4; V: TRBV7-2; size: .; CDR3: CASSTSGSLIIQYF; DNA: TGTGCCAGCAGCACTAGCGGGAGTTTGATCATTCAGTACTTC
D: .; J: TRBJ1-3; V: TRBV7-3; size: .; CDR3: CASSLGPGNGNTIYF; DNA: TGTGCCAGCAGCTTAGGGCCTGGAAACGGAAACACCATATATTTT
D: .; J: TRBJ1-1; V: TRBV2; size: .; CDR3: CASTTGTPEAFF; DNA: TGTGCCAGCACCACTGGGACTCCTGAAGCTTTCTTT